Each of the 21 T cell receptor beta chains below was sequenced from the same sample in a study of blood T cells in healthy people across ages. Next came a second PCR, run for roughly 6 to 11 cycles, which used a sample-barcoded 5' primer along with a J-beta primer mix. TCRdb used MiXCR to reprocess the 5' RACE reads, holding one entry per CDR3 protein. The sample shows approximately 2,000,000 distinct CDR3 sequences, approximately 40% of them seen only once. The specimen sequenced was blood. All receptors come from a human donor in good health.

CDR3 coding DNA: TGCGCCAGCGCCGCTTCGAACAGCGGCTACACCTTC. Translated, it gives CASAASNSGYTF. The V gene is TRBV5-1, the J gene TRBJ1-2; no reliable D call. The CDR3 is 12 residues long. The germline V gene encodes CDR1 SGHRS and CDR2 YFSETQ. The V and J ends lost 7 bases and 8 bases respectively, with 15 bases between them. Together with reference TRBV5-1 and TRBJ1-2, the CDR3 gives the full variable domain: KAGVTQTPRYLIKTRGQQVTLSCSPISGHRSVSWYQQTPGQGLQFLFEYFSETQRNKGNFPGRFSGRQFSNSRSEMNVSTLELGDSALYLCASAASNSGYTFGSGTRLTVV.

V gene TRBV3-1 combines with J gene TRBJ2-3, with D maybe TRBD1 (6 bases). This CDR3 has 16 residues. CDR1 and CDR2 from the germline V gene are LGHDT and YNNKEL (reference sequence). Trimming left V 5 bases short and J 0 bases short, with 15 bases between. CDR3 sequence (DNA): TGTGCCAGCAGCGACAGGAGTACCCCTAGCACAGATACGCAGTATTTT. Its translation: CASSDRSTPSTDTQYF.

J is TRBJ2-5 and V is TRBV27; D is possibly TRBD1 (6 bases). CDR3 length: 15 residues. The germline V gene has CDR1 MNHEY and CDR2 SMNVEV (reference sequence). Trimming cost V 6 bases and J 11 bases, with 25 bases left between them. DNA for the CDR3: TGTGCCAGCAGACCCGGACAGAGATCCTACAATGAGCAGTACTTC. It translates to CASRPGQRSYNEQYF.

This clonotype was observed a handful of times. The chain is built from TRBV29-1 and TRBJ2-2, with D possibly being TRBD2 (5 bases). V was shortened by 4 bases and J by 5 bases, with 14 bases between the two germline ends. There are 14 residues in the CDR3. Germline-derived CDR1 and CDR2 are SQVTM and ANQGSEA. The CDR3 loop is CSVAREVDTGELFF. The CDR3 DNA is TGCAGCGTTGCGAGGGAAGTAGATACCGGGGAGCTGTTTTTT.

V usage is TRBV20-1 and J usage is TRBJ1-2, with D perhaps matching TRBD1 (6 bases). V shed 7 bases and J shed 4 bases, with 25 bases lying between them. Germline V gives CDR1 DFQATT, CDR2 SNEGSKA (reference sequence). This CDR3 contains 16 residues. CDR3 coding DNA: TGCAGTGTCATCAAACTCCCAGGGGAGTATGGCTATGGCTACACCTTC. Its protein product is CSVIKLPGEYGYGYTF.

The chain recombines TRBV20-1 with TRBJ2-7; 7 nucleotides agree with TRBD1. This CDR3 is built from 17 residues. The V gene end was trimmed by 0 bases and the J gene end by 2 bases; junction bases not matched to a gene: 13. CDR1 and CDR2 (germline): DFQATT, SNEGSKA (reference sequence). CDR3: CSARDKLGRQGPYEQYF. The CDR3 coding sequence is TGCAGTGCTAGAGATAAGTTAGGGAGACAGGGTCCCTACGAGCAGTACTTC.

CDR3 sequence reads: CSVETLLERDRGFDEQYF. CDR3 nucleotide sequence: TGCAGCGTTGAAACACTGCTCGAGCGGGACAGGGGGTTCGACGAGCAGTACTTC. The rearrangement joins TRBV29-1 to TRBJ2-5; 11 positions match TRBD1. TRBJ2-7 matches the DNA end more closely, so the J call is doubtful. This CDR3 spans 18 amino acids. In germline, CDR1 is SQVTM, CDR2 ANQGSEA.

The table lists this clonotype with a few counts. The CDR3 protein is CASSQVWGSRNYEQYF. The CDR3 bases are TGCGCCAGCAGCCAAGTCTGGGGGTCTCGCAACTACGAGCAGTACTTC. V gene TRBV4-3 combines with J gene TRBJ2-7; D possibly matches TRBD1 or TRBD2 (5 bases each). Between the trimmed V and J ends, which lost 1 base and 3 bases, there was a span of 16 bases. There are 16 residues in the CDR3. Looked up from germline, CDR1 is LGHNA and CDR2 is YSLEER.

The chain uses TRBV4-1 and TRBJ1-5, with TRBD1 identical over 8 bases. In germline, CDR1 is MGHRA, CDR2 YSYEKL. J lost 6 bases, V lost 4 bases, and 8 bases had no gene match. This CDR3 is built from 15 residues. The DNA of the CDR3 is TGCGCCAGCAGCCCAAGGACAGGGTCCGGTCAGCCCCAGCATTTT. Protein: CASSPRTGSGQPQHF.

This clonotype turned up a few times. CDR3 protein: CASSQDLAGTQYF. CDR3 nucleotide sequence: TGCGCCAGCAGCCAAGATTTGGCGGGGACCCAGTACTTC. This chain uses TRBV4-1 with TRBJ2-5; maybe TRBD2 (5 bases). V was clipped by 0 bases and J by 7 bases, with 9 bases between them. The CDR3 runs 13 residues. Germline-derived CDR1 and CDR2 are MGHRA and YSYEKL.

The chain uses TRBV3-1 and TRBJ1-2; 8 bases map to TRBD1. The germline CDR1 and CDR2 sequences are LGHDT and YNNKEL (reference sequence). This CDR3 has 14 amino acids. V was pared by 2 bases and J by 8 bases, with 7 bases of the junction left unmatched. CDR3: CASSQPDRAGGYTF. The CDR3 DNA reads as TGTGCCAGCAGCCAACCGGACAGGGCGGGCGGCTACACCTTC.

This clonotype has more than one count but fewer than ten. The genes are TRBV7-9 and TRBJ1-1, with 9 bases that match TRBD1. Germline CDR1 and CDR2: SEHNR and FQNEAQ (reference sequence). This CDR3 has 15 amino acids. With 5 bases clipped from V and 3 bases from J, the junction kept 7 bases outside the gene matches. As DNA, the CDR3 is TGTGCCAGCAGCCCTCCGGGACAGGGTGACACTGAAGCTTTCTTT. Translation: CASSPPGQGDTEAFF.

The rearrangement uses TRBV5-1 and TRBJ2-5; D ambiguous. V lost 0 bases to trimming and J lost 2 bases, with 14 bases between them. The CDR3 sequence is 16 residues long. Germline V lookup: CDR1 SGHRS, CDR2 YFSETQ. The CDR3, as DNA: TGCGCCAGCAGCTTGGTCGGCGCTAATTATCAAGAGACCCAGTACTTC. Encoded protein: CASSLVGANYQETQYF.

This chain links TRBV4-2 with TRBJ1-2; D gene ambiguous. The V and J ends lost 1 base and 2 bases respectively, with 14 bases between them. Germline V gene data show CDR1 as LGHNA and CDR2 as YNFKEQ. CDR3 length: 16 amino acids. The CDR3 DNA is TGTGCCAGCAGCCAAGGGACCGGGATACTCAACTATGGCTACACCTTC. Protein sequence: CASSQGTGILNYGYTF.

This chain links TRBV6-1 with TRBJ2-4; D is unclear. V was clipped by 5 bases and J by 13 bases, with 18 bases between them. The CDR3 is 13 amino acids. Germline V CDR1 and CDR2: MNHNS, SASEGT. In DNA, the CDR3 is TGTGCCAGCAGTTTAGAGCATTCCTACGGGCAGTACTTC. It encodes CASSLEHSYGQYF.

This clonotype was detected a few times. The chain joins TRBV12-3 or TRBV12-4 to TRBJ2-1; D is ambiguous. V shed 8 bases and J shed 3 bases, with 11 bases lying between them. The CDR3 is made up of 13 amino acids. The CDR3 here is CASRFRVYNEQFF. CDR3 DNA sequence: TGTGCCAGCCGCTTTCGAGTCTACAATGAGCAGTTCTTC.

CDR3 in amino acids: CASSEPPGQGSGQPQHF. The CDR3 bases are TGTGCCAGCAGTGAACCCCCCGGACAGGGGTCGGGGCAGCCCCAGCATTTT. This sequence joins TRBV6-1 and TRBJ1-5; TRBD1 agrees at 9 bases. This CDR3 contains 17 residues. V was pared by 2 bases and J by 7 bases, with 12 bases of the junction left unmatched. Germline V gene sequence: CDR1 MNHNS, CDR2 SASEGT.

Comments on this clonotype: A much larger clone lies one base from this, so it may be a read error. The CDR3 DNA reads as TGTGCCAGCGGCTCTCCAGGGGGAGGCACAGATACGCAGTATTTT. Its protein is CASGSPGGGTDTQYF. This chain links TRBV7-2 with TRBJ2-3; the match to TRBD1 covers 7 bases. CDR3 size: 15 residues. Germline loops: CDR1 SGHTA, CDR2 FQGNSA. J was trimmed by 1 base and V by 8 bases; bases with no gene match: 9.

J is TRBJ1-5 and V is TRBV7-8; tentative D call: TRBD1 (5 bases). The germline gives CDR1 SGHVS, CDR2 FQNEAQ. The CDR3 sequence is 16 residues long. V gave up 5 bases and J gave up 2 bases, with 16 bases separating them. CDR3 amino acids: CASSRLRGSGNQPQHF. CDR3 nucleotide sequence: TGTGCCAGCAGCCGTTTACGGGGCAGTGGCAATCAGCCCCAGCATTTT.

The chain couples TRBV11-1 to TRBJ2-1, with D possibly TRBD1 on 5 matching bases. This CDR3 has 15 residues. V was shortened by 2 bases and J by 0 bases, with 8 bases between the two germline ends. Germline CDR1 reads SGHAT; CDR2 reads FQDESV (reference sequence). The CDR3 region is CASSLQDTSYNEQFF. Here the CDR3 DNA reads TGTGCCAGCAGCTTACAGGACACCTCCTACAATGAGCAGTTCTTC. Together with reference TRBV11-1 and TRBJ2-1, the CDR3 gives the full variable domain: EAEVAQSPRYKITEKSQAVAFWCDPISGHATLYWYRQILGQGPELLVQFQDESVVDDSQLPKDRFSAERLKGVDSTLKIQPAELGDSAMYLCASSLQDTSYNEQFFGPGTRLTVL.

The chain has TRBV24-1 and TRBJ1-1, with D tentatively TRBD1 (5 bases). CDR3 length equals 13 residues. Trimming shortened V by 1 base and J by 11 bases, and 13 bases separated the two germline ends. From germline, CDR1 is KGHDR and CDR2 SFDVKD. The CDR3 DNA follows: TGTGCCACCAGTGATTTTAGGGGCACGAAGGCTTTCTTT. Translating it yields CATSDFRGTKAFF.